This entry lists 5 T cell receptor beta chains sequenced from one sample in a study of shared clonotypes between healthy human individuals. Sequencing used immunoSEQ multiplex PCR; TCRdb keeps in-frame clones, though not all of them. This table has over a million clones, about 77% appearing once. The sample was memory CD4+ T cells sorted from blood. Subset noted: CD45RA-negative fraction. These receptors were taken from a young man in good health.

The rearrangement links TRBV10-3 to TRBJ2-7; D not resolved. The CDR3 length is 14 residues. Germline CDR1 ENHRY, CDR2 SYGVKD. The ends were cut back, 0 bases at V and 1 base at J, with 7 bases in the middle. The CDR3 here is CAISESILSYEQYF. The CDR3 region has the DNA TGTGCCATCAGTGAGTCGATCCTATCCTACGAGCAGTACTTC.

This clone was detected many times. The V and J genes are TRBV5-6 and TRBJ1-2, with a weak D call TRBD1 (6 bases). Trimming pared 6 bases from V and 4 bases from J, leaving 13 bases between. The length of the CDR3 is 13 residues. The germline V gene has CDR1 SGHDT and CDR2 YYEEEE. The CDR3: CASIPRGGYGYTF. As DNA, the CDR3 is TGTGCCAGCATCCCGCGAGGGGGCTATGGCTACACCTTC.

The chain uses TRBV6-5 and TRBJ1-3, with 11 bases lining up with TRBD1. CDR3 length: 15 residues. Trimming cost V 2 bases and J 4 bases; bases outside gene matches: 1. Germline loops: CDR1 MNHEY, CDR2 SVGAGI. CDR3: CASSYGTGGGNTIYF. The CDR3, as DNA: TGTGCCAGCAGTTACGGGACAGGGGGGGGAAACACCATATATTTT.

As concerns this clone: A much more abundant neighbour one base away suggests this may be a read error. J is TRBJ2-5 and V is TRBV28, with unresolved D. Germline V gives CDR1 MDHEN, CDR2 SYDVKM. There are 11 residues in the CDR3. Trimming shortened V by 7 bases and J by 4 bases, and 7 bases separated the two germline ends. CDR3: CASTLGETQYF. As DNA, the CDR3 is TGTGCCAGCACCTTGGGAGAGACCCAGTACTTC.

The chain has TRBV7-9 and TRBJ1-2; D might be TRBD1 (6 bases). V lost 2 bases and J lost 2, with 9 bases in between. CDR1 SEHNR and CDR2 FQNEAQ come from the germline V gene (reference sequence). The CDR3 loop spans 14 amino acids. CDR3 in amino acids: CASSLTQGNYGYTF. The CDR3 nucleotides read TGTGCCAGCAGCTTAACACAGGGAAACTATGGCTACACCTTC.